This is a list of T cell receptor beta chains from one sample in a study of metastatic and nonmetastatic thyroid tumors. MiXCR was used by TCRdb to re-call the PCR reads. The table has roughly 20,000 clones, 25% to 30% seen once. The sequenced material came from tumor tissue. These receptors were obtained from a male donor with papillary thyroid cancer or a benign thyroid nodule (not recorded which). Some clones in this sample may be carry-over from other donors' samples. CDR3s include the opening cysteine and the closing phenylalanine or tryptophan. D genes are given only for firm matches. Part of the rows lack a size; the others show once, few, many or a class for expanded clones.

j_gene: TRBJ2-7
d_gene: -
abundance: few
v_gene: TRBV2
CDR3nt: TGTGCCAGCAGTGGTTACAGCTACGAGCAGTACTTC
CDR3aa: CASSGYSYEQYF

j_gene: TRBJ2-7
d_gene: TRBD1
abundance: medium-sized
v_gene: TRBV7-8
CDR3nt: TGTGCCAGCAGTACAACCGGGACAGGGTGGGGCGAGCAGTACTTC
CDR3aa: CASSTTGTGWGEQYF

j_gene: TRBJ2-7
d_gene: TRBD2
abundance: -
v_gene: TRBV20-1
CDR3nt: TGCTGTGCTCGAGCGGGAACGTCCGAGCAGTACTTC
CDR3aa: CCARAGTSEQYF

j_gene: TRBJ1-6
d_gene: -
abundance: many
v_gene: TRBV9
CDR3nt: TGTGCCAGCAGCGTAGAAGTAGGGGATTCACCCCTCCACTTT
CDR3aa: CASSVEVGDSPLHF

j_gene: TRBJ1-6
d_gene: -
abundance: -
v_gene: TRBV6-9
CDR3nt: TGTGCCAGCAGTGACCAACAGGGAGGTAATTCACCCCTCCACTTT
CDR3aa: CASSDQQGGNSPLHF

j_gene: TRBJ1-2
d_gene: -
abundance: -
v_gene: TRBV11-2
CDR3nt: TGTGCCAGCAGCTTAGGACAGACTTTCTATGGCTACACCTTC
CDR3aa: CASSLGQTFYGYTF

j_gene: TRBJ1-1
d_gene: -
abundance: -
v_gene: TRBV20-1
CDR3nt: TGCAGTGCTGACCGATTGGTGGAATTGGAAATTAACACTGAAGCTTTCTTT
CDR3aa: CSADRLVELEINTEAFF

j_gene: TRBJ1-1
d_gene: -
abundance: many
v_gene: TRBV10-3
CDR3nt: TGTGCCATCAGTGAGTCGACACAGGGTAGTAAAGCTTTCTTT
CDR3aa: CAISESTQGSKAFF

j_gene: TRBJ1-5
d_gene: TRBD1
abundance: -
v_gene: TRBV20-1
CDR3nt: TGCAGTGCTAGCCGGGCGGGACAGTTACATCAGCCCCAGCATTTT
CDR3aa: CSASRAGQLHQPQHF

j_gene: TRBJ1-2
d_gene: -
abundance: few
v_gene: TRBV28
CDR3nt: TGTGTCAGCATGGGGGGGAAATATGGCTACACCTTC
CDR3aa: CVSMGGKYGYTF

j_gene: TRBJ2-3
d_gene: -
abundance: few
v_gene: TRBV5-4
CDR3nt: TGTGCCAGCAGCGCCGTAGGCGTAAGGTCAGATACGCAGTATTTT
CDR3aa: CASSAVGVRSDTQYF

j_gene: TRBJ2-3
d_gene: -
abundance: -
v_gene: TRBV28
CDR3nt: TGTGCCAGCCTTAAAGGCAGCACAGATACGCAGTATTTT
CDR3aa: CASLKGSTDTQYF

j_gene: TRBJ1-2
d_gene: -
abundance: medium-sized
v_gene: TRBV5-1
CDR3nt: TGCGCCAGCAGCTTGGCCGAGGGAGACGGCTACACCTTC
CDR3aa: CASSLAEGDGYTF

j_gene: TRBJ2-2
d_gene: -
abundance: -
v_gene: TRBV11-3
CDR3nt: TGTGCCAGCAGCTCGGAGGGACAGTCCGGGGAGCTGTTTTTT
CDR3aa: CASSSEGQSGELFF

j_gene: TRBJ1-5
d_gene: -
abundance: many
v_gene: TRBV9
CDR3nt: TGTGCCAGCAGCGTAGGGGAGGGTGCTCAGCCCCAGCATTTT
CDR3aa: CASSVGEGAQPQHF

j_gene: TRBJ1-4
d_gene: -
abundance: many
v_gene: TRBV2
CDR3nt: TGTGCCAGCAGTGAAATTTCGCCCGTTTATGAAAAACTGTTTTTT
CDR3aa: CASSEISPVYEKLFF

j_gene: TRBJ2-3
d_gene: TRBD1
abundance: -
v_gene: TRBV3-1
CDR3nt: TGTGCCAGCAGCCGACCGGGACAGGGAGATACGCAGTATTTT
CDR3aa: CASSRPGQGDTQYF

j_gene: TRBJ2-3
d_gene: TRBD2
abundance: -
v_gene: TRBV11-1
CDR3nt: TGTGCCAGCAGCCTCTGGGCGGGGGGCCGCACAGATACGCAGTATTTT
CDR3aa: CASSLWAGGRTDTQYF

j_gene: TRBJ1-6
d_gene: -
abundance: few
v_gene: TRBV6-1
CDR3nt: TGTGCCAGCAGTGAAGATTGGAGGAGGCTTAATTCACCCCTCCACTTT
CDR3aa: CASSEDWRRLNSPLHF

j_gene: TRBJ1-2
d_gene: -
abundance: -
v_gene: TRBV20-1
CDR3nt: TGCAGTGCTCGAGAGGGCCGCCTCTCCTATGGCTACACCTTC
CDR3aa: CSAREGRLSYGYTF

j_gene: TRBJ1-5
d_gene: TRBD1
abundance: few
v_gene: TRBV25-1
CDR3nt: TGTGCCAGCAGTGAATCCCCGGACAGGGGGCTAGATCAGCCCCAGCATTTT
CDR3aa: CASSESPDRGLDQPQHF

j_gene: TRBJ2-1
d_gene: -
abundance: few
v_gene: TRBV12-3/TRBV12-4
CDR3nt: TGTGCCAGTGGGGGGATCTCCTACAATGAGCAGTTCTTC
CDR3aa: CASGGISYNEQFF

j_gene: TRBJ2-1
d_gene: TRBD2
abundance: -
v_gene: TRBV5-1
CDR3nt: TGCGCCAGCAGCCCCGGGACTAGCGGCTACAATGAGCAGTTCTTC
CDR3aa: CASSPGTSGYNEQFF

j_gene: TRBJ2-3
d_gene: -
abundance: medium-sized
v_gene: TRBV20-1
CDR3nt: TGCAGTGCGAGTTTATGGGGAGTCACGCAGTATTTT
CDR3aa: CSASLWGVTQYF